This T cell receptor (beta chain) was sequenced during a study of spatial heterogeneity in lung cancer. Study-level background: More beta-chain than alpha-chain sequences were consistently detected. General study points: Tumoral mutation counts were tracked by counts of expanded intratumoral alpha and beta TCRs.

Germline loops: CDR1 SQVTM, CDR2 ANQGSEA. Trimming left V 5 bases short and J 2 bases short, with 9 bases between. This CDR3 spans 12 amino acids. Indicated time point: sample taken at primary tumor resection. The donors, approximately 66 patients with untreated early-stage non-small cell lung cancer, provided the samples. TCRs were sequenced from unsorted whole RNA of tumor, nontumor lung or PBMC. MiXCR was run by TCRdb on the 5' RACE reads, yielding one entry per CDR3 protein. The sample carries about 6,900 distinct CDR3 sequences, about 6.7% recorded once. This clonotype is categorized as medium-sized (0.01 to 0.1%). Its antigen is not identified.

The source material was lung tumor tissue, sampled at surgery. The V gene is TRBV29-1, the J gene TRBJ1-1; D is unclear. The source of this sequence is a male donor with early-stage non-small cell lung cancer. The CDR3 coding sequence is TGCAGCGTTACCAGAGACAACACTGAAGCTTTCTTT. Translating it yields CSVTRDNTEAFF.